This T cell receptor beta chain was sequenced during a study of T cells in Graves' hyperthyroidism and ophthalmopathy. General observations from the study: Ophthalmopathy cases were set apart from stable hyperthyroidism by a 13 V-J model. Among thyroid clonotypes expanded above 0.001, most also appeared in blood.

On the basis of clinical symptoms, serum thyroxine and TRAb, thyroid ultrasound and orbital computed tomography, diagnoses were made. From more than 9.5 ml of fresh peripheral blood, PBMCs were isolated. This CDR3 has 15 amino acids. V lost 6 bases, J lost 4 bases, and 15 bases lay in between. CDR1 and CDR2 from the germline V gene are MNHEY and SVGEGT. This clonotype was observed a single time. Its antigen remains unidentified. RNA transcripts provided the source from which TCR beta CDR3 regions were amplified. Primed by the HTBI set, a first-round RT-PCR was run on the TCR CDR3. TCRdb re-analysed the multiplex PCR reads in MiXCR, keeping a single row per CDR3 protein. The sample carries approximately 400,000 distinct CDR3 sequences, more than 20% recorded once.

The chain has TRBV6-2 or TRBV6-3 and TRBJ2-2; D gene unclear. What was sequenced was blood. This clonotype originated in a man aged 45 to 65 with Graves' hyperthyroidism. The CDR3 loop is CASRRKVAGTGELFF. DNA for the CDR3: TGTGCCAGCAGGCGGAAGGTCGCCGGCACCGGGGAGCTGTTTTTT.